Here is one T cell receptor beta chain with its context. What it binds is not known. The sample belongs to a study of vaccination effects on CD4 cells after COVID-19. The study, taken as a whole, reports: Late post-vaccination, clones induced by infection and those induced by vaccine underwent marked clonal contraction.

The protocol was immunoSEQ multiplex PCR, while the TCRdb copy is restricted to in-frame clones and leaves out a portion. Counted here are under 40,000 clones, around four fifths occurring once; the ten biggest clones make up about 2%. Germline values: CDR1 LGHDT, CDR2 YNNKEL (reference sequence). V lost 0 bases and J lost 7; bases outside the gene matches: 10. The CDR3 sequence is 18 residues long. Before sequencing, viral peptide pools were used by the ViraFEST assay to expand antigen-specific CD4+ T cells. It was after approximately 11 days of culture that CD4+ T cells were isolated. Participants each got two BNT162b2 or mRNA-1273 vaccine doses. Both day 3 and day 7 saw half the medium replaced with IL-2 medium.

The rearrangement links TRBV3-1 (or the pseudogene TRBV3-2) to TRBJ2-1; TRBD2 matches 12 bases. The sample consisted of CD4+ T cells from PBMCs cultured with HCoV-NL63 spike peptides, taken after COVID-19 vaccination. The source is a human donor who received a COVID-19 vaccine. Some clones in this sample may be carry-over from other donors' samples. The CDR3 DNA sequence: TGTGCCAGCAGCCAAGATATCCCTCTAGCGGGGGGGCTTAATGAGCAGTTCTTC. As protein: CASSQDIPLAGGLNEQFF.